This TCR beta chain was observed in a study of T cells in Graves' hyperthyroidism and ophthalmopathy. This clonotype was counted ten times or more. The CDR3 regions of TCR beta were amplified from RNA transcripts. The HTBI set primed first-round TCR CDR3 RT-PCR. MiXCR was run by TCRdb on the multiplex PCR reads, yielding one entry per CDR3 protein. The data hold about 400,000 distinct CDR3 sequences, with 14% to 15% observed a single time. Germline V gene lookup returns CDR1 SGHTA and CDR2 FQGNSA. This CDR3 comprises 15 residues. The V segment lost 6 bases and the J segment 13 bases; nucleotides outside the gene matches: 14.

The sample consisted of blood. J is TRBJ1-6 and V is TRBV7-2, with 8 bases that match TRBD1. The receptor was isolated from a woman aged 25 to 39 with Graves' hyperthyroidism. The CDR3 protein is CASRPPGQVSRPLHF. The DNA of the CDR3 is TGTGCCAGCAGGCCCCCGGGACAGGTCTCCCGCCCCCTCCACTTT.